The rows below give T cell receptor beta chains drawn from one sample of a study of blood T cell repertoires in COVID-19. This table comes from immunoSEQ multiplex PCR, and its TCRdb copy is limited to in-frame clones, with some not included. The sample consists of 130,000 to 150,000 clones, roughly 90% of them appearing once. Sequences were obtained from peripheral blood. These receptors were taken from a human donor in a cohort sampled during active COVID-19. CDR3s include the opening cysteine and the closing phenylalanine or tryptophan. The D gene is left open where the match is weak. Size is stated for part of the rows, as once, few or many counts, or as a class when the clone is expanded.

-	TRBV2	once	TRBJ2-7	TGTGCCAGCAGTTCCCAGGGCTGGCAGTACTTC	CASSSQGWQYF
-	TRBV7-8	-	TRBJ1-1	TGTGCCAGCAGCGACGGGACTTTCACGAACACTGAAGCTTTCTTT	CASSDGTFTNTEAFF
-	TRBV9	-	TRBJ2-7	TGTGCCAGCAGCGAGGACAGAGACTCCTACGAGCAGTACTTC	CASSEDRDSYEQYF
TRBD2	TRBV10-2	-	TRBJ2-1	TGCGCCAGCAGTGAGTCGACGGGGAGCGGGGGAAACAATGAGCAGTTCTTC	CASSESTGSGGNNEQFF
-	TRBV4-2	-	TRBJ2-7	TGTGCCAGCAGCCAAGGTCGAGGGAGGGGGTACGAGCAGTACTTC	CASSQGRGRGYEQYF
TRBD1	TRBV6-2/TRBV6-3	-	TRBJ1-6	TGTGCCAGCAGTTACTCCCAGACAGGGGGCTCACCCCTCCACTTT	CASSYSQTGGSPLHF
TRBD2	TRBV4-2	-	TRBJ2-2	TGTGCCAGCAGCCAAGGGGGAGCCGGGACTAGCGTTCACACCGGGGAGCTGTTTTTT	CASSQGGAGTSVHTGELFF
TRBD2	TRBV11-3	-	TRBJ2-2	TGTGCCAGCAGCTTTAGTAGCGGGAGGTATACCGGGGAGCTGTTTTTT	CASSFSSGRYTGELFF
TRBD1	TRBV7-9	-	TRBJ1-2	TGTGCCAGCAGCCCCCGGACAGGGGTAAACTATGGCTACACCTTC	CASSPRTGVNYGYTF
-	TRBV29-1	-	TRBJ2-3	TGCAGCGCACGACAGGCCTCCGACACAGATACGCAGTATTTT	CSARQASDTDTQYF
-	TRBV4-2	-	TRBJ1-1	TGTGCCAGCAGCCAAGATCCGGACACTGAAGCTTTCTTT	CASSQDPDTEAFF
TRBD1	TRBV7-2	few	TRBJ1-5	TGTGCCAGCAGCCCAAGGACAGGGTTGAATCAGCCCCAGCATTTT	CASSPRTGLNQPQHF
-	TRBV9	-	TRBJ1-5	TGTGCCAGCAGCGAGACCGCCGGGGGGGACAATCAGCCCCAGCATTTT	CASSETAGGDNQPQHF
TRBD1	TRBV19	-	TRBJ2-5	TGTGCCAGTAATGAACAGGGGGCGAACCAAGAGACCCAGTACTTC	CASNEQGANQETQYF
-	TRBV21-1	-	TRBJ2-1	TGTGCCAGCAGCAAAGCGCGCGGGTCTGAGCAGTTCTTC	CASSKARGSEQFF
TRBD2	TRBV4-3	-	TRBJ2-1	TGCGCCAGCAGCCAAGATCGGGGGACTAGCGGGGTTGGTCAGTTCTTC	CASSQDRGTSGVGQFF
-	TRBV4-1	-	TRBJ1-1	TGCGCCAGCAGCCAAGGAAGAATAGGGGTGAACACTGAAGCTTTCTTT	CASSQGRIGVNTEAFF
TRBD1	TRBV7-2	-	TRBJ1-4	TGTGCCAGCAGAGGACAGGCAGGGGAAAAACTGTTTTTT	CASRGQAGEKLFF
-	TRBV10-2	-	TRBJ2-1	TGCGCCAGCAGTGAGTCGATTGGGGGCAGCTACAATGAGCAGTTCTTC	CASSESIGGSYNEQFF
-	TRBV5-5	-	TRBJ2-7	TGTGCCAGCAGCCCCGCGGGCGCATCCTACGAGCAGTACTTC	CASSPAGASYEQYF
TRBD1	TRBV9	-	TRBJ2-1	TGTGCCAGCAGTGCAAAAATTACAGGGGGCGCGGGACGGCTCAATGAGCAGTTCTTC	CASSAKITGGAGRLNEQFF
TRBD1	TRBV7-3	once	TRBJ2-2	TGTGCCAGCAGCTTAGTTCCGGCAGGGGGATCCGGGGAGCTGTTTTTT	CASSLVPAGGSGELFF
TRBD2	TRBV7-9	-	TRBJ2-1	TGTGCCAGCAGCTTAGGACTAGCGGGGCATAATGAGCAGTTCTTC	CASSLGLAGHNEQFF
-	TRBV18	-	TRBJ1-5	TGTGCCAGCTCTCTAACAGACAGGAATCAGCCCCAGCATTTT	CASSLTDRNQPQHF
-	TRBV3-1/TRBV3-2	-	TRBJ1-6	TGTGCCAGCAGCCAAGAATCGGGCGGGTCACCCCTCCACTTT	CASSQESGGSPLHF
-	TRBV14	-	TRBJ2-1	TGTGCCAGCAGCCACCATCGTCGGGCAGGGGCCTACAATGAGCAGTTCTTC	CASSHHRRAGAYNEQFF
-	TRBV4-1	-	TRBJ2-3	TGCGCCAGCAGCCAAGGACGGACAGGAGGGTTCGGAGATACGCAGTATTTT	CASSQGRTGGFGDTQYF
TRBD2	TRBV28	-	TRBJ2-2	TGTGCCAGCAGTTTACCTAGCGGGAGCTCGACCATAGACACCGGGGAGCTGTTTTTT	CASSLPSGSSTIDTGELFF
-	TRBV3-1/TRBV3-2	-	TRBJ1-3	TGTGCCAGCAGACAGGAATCTAACACCATATATTTT	CASRQESNTIYF
-	TRBV27	-	TRBJ1-6	TGTGCCAGCAGTTTAGGAGGGTACTATAATTCACCCCTCCACTTT	CASSLGGYYNSPLHF
TRBD1	TRBV4-1	-	TRBJ2-1	TGCGCCAGCAGCCAAGGGGTGGGCCCGGGACAGGGAAGGAATGAGCAGTTCTTC	CASSQGVGPGQGRNEQFF
-	TRBV24-1	once	TRBJ2-2	TGTGCCACCAGTGATTTTGGACCTAGCGTCGACACCGGGGAGCTGTTTTTT	CATSDFGPSVDTGELFF
TRBD1	TRBV19	-	TRBJ1-5	TGTGCCAGTAGCACGGGGACAGGGGATCAGCCCCAGCATTTT	CASSTGTGDQPQHF
TRBD2	TRBV6-5	-	TRBJ2-1	TGTGCCAGCAGTTCCGGGACTAGCGAGGCCTACAATGAGCAGTTCTTC	CASSSGTSEAYNEQFF
-	TRBV30	-	TRBJ1-1	TGTGCCTGGAGTGTTTGGAGGAACACTGAAGCTTTCTTT	CAWSVWRNTEAFF
-	TRBV19	-	TRBJ1-2	TGTGCCAGTAGTATTCTCCCTGGAGGTCGGGACTATGGCTACACCTTC	CASSILPGGRDYGYTF
TRBD1	TRBV7-9	-	TRBJ2-5	TGTGCCAGCAGCTCCCCTGGGGACAGGGATGGGCAAGAGACCCAGTACTTC	CASSSPGDRDGQETQYF
-	TRBV6-2/TRBV6-3	once	TRBJ2-7	TGTGCCAGCAGTTCACAGGGATTCGAGCAGTACTTC	CASSSQGFEQYF
TRBD2	TRBV4-1	-	TRBJ2-7	TGCGCCAGCAGCCTAAGGGAGGGCTCCTACGAGCAGTACTTC	CASSLREGSYEQYF
-	TRBV11-2	-	TRBJ2-1	TGTGCCAGCAGCCACGAACAGAATGAGCAGTTCTTC	CASSHEQNEQFF
-	TRBV7-9	once	TRBJ1-2	TGTGCCAGCAGCTTATCGGGGGTTGCAGTCGGCTACACCTTC	CASSLSGVAVGYTF
TRBD2	TRBV10-3	-	TRBJ2-5	TGTGCCATCAGCGAACGGACTAGTGGTCGAGAGACCCAGTACTTC	CAISERTSGRETQYF
TRBD1	TRBV19	-	TRBJ2-7	TGTGCCAGTTCGGTCAGACAGGGGGGTTACGAGCAGTACTTC	CASSVRQGGYEQYF
-	TRBV14	-	TRBJ2-1	TGTGCCAGCAGCCCCGGGACACGGCTGTTCTTC	CASSPGTRLFF
-	TRBV11-2	-	TRBJ2-5	TGTGCCAGCAGCTTATTTTCCAGACTCGGGGAGACCCAGTACTTC	CASSLFSRLGETQYF
TRBD2	TRBV2	-	TRBJ2-7	TGTGCCAGCAGTGAAGCGTTAGCGGGGATTACGAAGCAGTACTTC	CASSEALAGITKQYF
-	TRBV7-2	-	TRBJ2-4	TGTGCCAGCAGCCCCCGGGACTCCAGAGGCAAAAACATTCAGTACTTC	CASSPRDSRGKNIQYF
TRBD2	TRBV7-3	-	TRBJ2-1	TGTGCCAGCAGCCCTACTAGCGGGCTTTCCTACAATGAGCAGTTCTTC	CASSPTSGLSYNEQFF
-	TRBV7-9	few	TRBJ2-7	TGTGCCAGCAGCTTCATCGCCAGCGAGCAGTACTTC	CASSFIASEQYF
-	TRBV4-2	-	TRBJ1-2	TGTGCCAGCAGCCAAGCGACAGCCCCGGCTGGCTACACCTTC	CASSQATAPAGYTF
-	TRBV12-3/TRBV12-4	-	TRBJ2-7	TGTGCCAGCAGCCGAGGCCGCTACGAGCAGTACTTC	CASSRGRYEQYF
-	TRBV20-1	-	TRBJ1-5	TGCAGTGCTAGTAGCCAGGGGAATCAGCCCCAGCATTTT	CSASSQGNQPQHF
-	TRBV27	-	TRBJ1-1	TGTGCCAGCAGTTCTCAGGGGAAGAACACTGAAGCTTTCTTT	CASSSQGKNTEAFF
TRBD1	TRBV28	-	TRBJ2-7	TGTGCCAGCAGCGACCCAAGGGGGGACAGGTCATACGAGCAGTACTTC	CASSDPRGDRSYEQYF
-	TRBV9	-	TRBJ2-3	TGTGCCAGCAGCGTATCACAAGCGGGCCTTACCACAGATACGCAGTATTTT	CASSVSQAGLTTDTQYF
TRBD1	TRBV13	-	TRBJ1-3	TGTGCCAGCAGCAGACAGGGAGGCGGAAACACCATATATTTT	CASSRQGGGNTIYF
TRBD2	TRBV7-2	-	TRBJ2-1	TGTGCCAGCAGCTTTTCGGGGGGAAATGAGCAGTTCTTC	CASSFSGGNEQFF
-	TRBV19	once	TRBJ1-4	TGTGCCAGTAGTATAGACACAGGGTTCGGAAAACTGTTTTTT	CASSIDTGFGKLFF
TRBD1	TRBV19	-	TRBJ2-2	TGTGCCAGTAGTCTAAGGACAGGGGGGGACACCGGGGAGCTGTTTTTT	CASSLRTGGDTGELFF
-	TRBV10-3	-	TRBJ1-2	TGTGCCATCAGTTTACAAGCGACCAACTATGGCTACACCTTC	CAISLQATNYGYTF